The rows below give T cell receptor beta chains drawn from one sample of a study of OX40 agonist ivuxolimab in advanced cancers. Measured with immunoSEQ multiplex PCR; TCRdb has only the in-frame clones, and not every one. In the table there are 40,000 or so clones, more than 70% of which are singletons. The sequences come from CD4+ or CD8+ T cells sorted from blood, collected in a trial of the OX40 agonist ivuxolimab. These receptors came from an adult with an advanced solid tumor such as melanoma, head and neck, liver or kidney cancer. The CDR3 runs from the conserved cysteine through the conserved F or W. D genes are given only for firm matches. Rows give clone size only sometimes, using once, few, many, or a class for an expanded clone.

D: TRBD2
size: -
J: TRBJ2-2
V: TRBV5-5
DNA: TGTGCCAGCAGCTTGGCCAGCGGGAGGGCAGGCGGGGAGCTGTTTTTT
CDR3: CASSLASGRAGGELFF

D: -
size: few
J: TRBJ1-1
V: TRBV5-6
DNA: TGTGCCAGCAGCTTGGCAGGGATGAACACTGAAGCTTTCTTT
CDR3: CASSLAGMNTEAFF

D: -
size: -
J: TRBJ2-3
V: TRBV4-3
DNA: TGCGCCAGCAGCCCCCATGGGCAGGAGAGCACAGATACGCAGTATTTT
CDR3: CASSPHGQESTDTQYF

D: -
size: -
J: TRBJ2-1
V: TRBV19
DNA: TGTGCCAGTAGTATAGAACGGTACAATGAGCAGTTCTTC
CDR3: CASSIERYNEQFF

D: -
size: -
J: TRBJ2-2
V: TRBV6-1
DNA: TGTGCCAGCAGTAGTAGGAGGGCTGGAACCGGGGAGCTGTTTTTT
CDR3: CASSSRRAGTGELFF

D: -
size: once
J: TRBJ1-1
V: TRBV5-4
DNA: TGTGCCAGCAGCTTGGGGTCGTTAGGGGAGAACACTGAAGCTTTCTTT
CDR3: CASSLGSLGENTEAFF

D: -
size: -
J: TRBJ2-7
V: TRBV30
DNA: TGTGCCTGGAGTGTACGAGGCCTTTACAACGAGCAGTACTTC
CDR3: CAWSVRGLYNEQYF

D: TRBD2
size: -
J: TRBJ2-7
V: TRBV12-5
DNA: TGTGCTAGTTCTTTAGCGGGAACGTACGAGCAGTACTTC
CDR3: CASSLAGTYEQYF

D: TRBD2
size: -
J: TRBJ2-6
V: TRBV2
DNA: TGTGCCAGCGACCCCGGGAGGGGCAGGGGCTCTGGGGCCAACGTCCTGACTTTC
CDR3: CASDPGRGRGSGANVLTF

D: -
size: -
J: TRBJ2-3
V: TRBV7-7
DNA: TGTGCTAGCAGCTTACCGCTGGCCCCAGACACAGATACGCAGTATTTT
CDR3: CASSLPLAPDTDTQYF

D: -
size: -
J: TRBJ2-7
V: TRBV2
DNA: TGTGCCAGCAGAGACCTCGTGGAGGGACCTTACGAGCAGTACTTC
CDR3: CASRDLVEGPYEQYF

D: -
size: -
J: TRBJ2-7
V: TRBV18
DNA: TGTGCCAGCTCACCACGGGGAGCGGGACAGACCTACGAGCAGTACTTC
CDR3: CASSPRGAGQTYEQYF

D: -
size: -
J: TRBJ2-7
V: TRBV2
DNA: TGTGCCAGCAGTTCATCCGGCCCCCTCGCTCACTTC
CDR3: CASSSSGPLAHF

D: TRBD2
size: -
J: TRBJ2-2
V: TRBV4-3
DNA: TGCGCCAGCAGCCAAGAAGCGGGAGGTGCATCCGGGGAGCTGTTTTTT
CDR3: CASSQEAGGASGELFF

D: TRBD2
size: -
J: TRBJ2-4
V: TRBV28
DNA: TGTGCCAGCAGCCGGGATTCGGGGGGAAACATTCAGTACTTC
CDR3: CASSRDSGGNIQYF

D: -
size: -
J: TRBJ1-4
V: TRBV7-8
DNA: TGTGCCAGCAGCACGGGCAGCTTTAATGAAAAACTGTTTTTT
CDR3: CASSTGSFNEKLFF